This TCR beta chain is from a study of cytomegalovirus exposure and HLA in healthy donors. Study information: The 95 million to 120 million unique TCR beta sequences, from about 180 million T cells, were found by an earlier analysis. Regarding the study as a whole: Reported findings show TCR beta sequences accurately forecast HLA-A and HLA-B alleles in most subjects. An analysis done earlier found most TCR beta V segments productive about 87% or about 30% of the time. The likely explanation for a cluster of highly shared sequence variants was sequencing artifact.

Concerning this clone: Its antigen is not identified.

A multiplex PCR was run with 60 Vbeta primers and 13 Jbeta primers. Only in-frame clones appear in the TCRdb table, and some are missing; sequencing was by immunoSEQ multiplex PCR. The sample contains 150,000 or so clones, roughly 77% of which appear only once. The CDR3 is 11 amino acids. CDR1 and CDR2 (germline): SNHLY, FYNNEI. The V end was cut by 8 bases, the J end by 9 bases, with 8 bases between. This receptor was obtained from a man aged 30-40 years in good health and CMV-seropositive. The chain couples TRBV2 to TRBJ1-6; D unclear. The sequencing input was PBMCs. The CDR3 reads CASGQPSPLHF. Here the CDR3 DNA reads TGTGCCAGCGGGCAGCCTTCACCCCTCCACTTT. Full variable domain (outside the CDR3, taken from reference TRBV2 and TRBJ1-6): EPEVTQTPSHQVTQMGQEVILRCVPISNHLYFYWYRQILGQKVEFLVSFYNNEISEKSEIFDDQFSVERPDGSNFTLKIRSTKLEDSAMYFCASGQPSPLHFGNGTRLTVT.